This paragraph reports one T cell receptor (beta chain). Its antigen is unknown. The J segment lost 0 bases and the V segment lost 2 bases, leaving 7 bases of the junction unmatched. CDR3 length: 17 residues. Germline CDR1 is KGHSH and CDR2 is LQKENI. Here immunoSEQ multiplex PCR was the method, and the copy in TCRdb shows in-frame clones only, minus some. The table shows about 32,000 clones, with 78% occurring only once. Time point meaning: week 35, safety follow-up. In the vaccine, a single dose held 300 ug of the mutant IDH1 20-mer peptide, along with topical imiquimod. New WHO grade 3 or 4 IDH1-mutant, ATRX-lost astrocytomas were present in all donors. This sample was taken from a study of a mutant IDH1 vaccine in newly diagnosed glioma. Overall study context: Most patients had radiochemotherapy with temozolomide before enrollment; others had one alone. Study outcomes and limitations: Shifts in the top peripheral T cell clonotypes seemed unrelated to pseudoprogression. Among all patients, vaccine-induced immune responses occurred in approximately 93%.

The source of this sequence is a woman between 40 and 55 years old with glioma. The sample consisted of PBMCs, taken from a glioma patient whose treatment included an IDH1 peptide vaccine. The chain uses TRBV18 and TRBJ2-3, with 8 bases fitting TRBD1. CDR3 residues: CASSPMRTGGSTDTQYF. CDR3 DNA: TGTGCCAGCTCACCAATGAGAACAGGGGGTAGCACAGATACGCAGTATTTT.